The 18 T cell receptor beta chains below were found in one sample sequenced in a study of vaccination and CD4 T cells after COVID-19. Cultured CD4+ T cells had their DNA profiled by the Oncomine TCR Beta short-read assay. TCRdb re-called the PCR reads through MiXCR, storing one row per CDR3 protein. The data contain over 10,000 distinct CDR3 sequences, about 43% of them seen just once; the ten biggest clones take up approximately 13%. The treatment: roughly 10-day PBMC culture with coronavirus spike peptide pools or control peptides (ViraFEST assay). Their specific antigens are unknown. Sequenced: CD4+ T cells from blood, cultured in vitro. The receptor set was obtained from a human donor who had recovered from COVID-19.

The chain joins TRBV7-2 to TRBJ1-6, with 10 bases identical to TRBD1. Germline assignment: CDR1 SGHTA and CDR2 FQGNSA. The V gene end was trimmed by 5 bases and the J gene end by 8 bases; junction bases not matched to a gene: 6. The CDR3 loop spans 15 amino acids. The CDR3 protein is CASSAWTGGDSPLHF. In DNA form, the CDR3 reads TGTGCCAGCAGCGCCTGGACAGGGGGAGATTCACCCCTCCACTTT.

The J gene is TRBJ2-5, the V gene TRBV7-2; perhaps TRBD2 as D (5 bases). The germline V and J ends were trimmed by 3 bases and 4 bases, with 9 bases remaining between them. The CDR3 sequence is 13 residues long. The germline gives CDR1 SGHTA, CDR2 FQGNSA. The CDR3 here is CASSFPGGETQYF. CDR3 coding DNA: TGTGCCAGCAGCTTCCCTGGAGGAGAGACCCAGTACTTC. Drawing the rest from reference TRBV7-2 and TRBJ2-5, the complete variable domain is GAGVSQSPSNKVTEKGKDVELRCDPISGHTALYWYRQSLGQGLEFLIYFQGNSAPDKSGLPSDRFSAERTGGSVSTLTIQRTQQEDSAVYLCASSFPGGETQYFGPGTRLLVL.

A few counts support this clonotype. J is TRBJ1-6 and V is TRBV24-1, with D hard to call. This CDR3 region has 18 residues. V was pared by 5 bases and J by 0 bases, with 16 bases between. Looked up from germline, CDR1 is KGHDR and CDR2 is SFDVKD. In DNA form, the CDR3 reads TGTGCCACCAGTGCCAGAAGAATTCGGAGCTCCTATAATTCACCCCTCCACTTT. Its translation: CATSARRIRSSYNSPLHF.

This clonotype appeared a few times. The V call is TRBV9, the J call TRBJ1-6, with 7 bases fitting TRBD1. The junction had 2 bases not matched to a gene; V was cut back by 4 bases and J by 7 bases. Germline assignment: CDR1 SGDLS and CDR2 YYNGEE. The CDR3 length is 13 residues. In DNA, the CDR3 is TGTGCCAGCAGCCAACAGGGGAATTCACCCCTCCACTTT. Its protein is CASSQQGNSPLHF.

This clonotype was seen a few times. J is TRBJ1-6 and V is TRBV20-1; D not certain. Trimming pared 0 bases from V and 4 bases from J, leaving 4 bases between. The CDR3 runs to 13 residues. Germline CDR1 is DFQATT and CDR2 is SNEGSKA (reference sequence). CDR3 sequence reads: CSAREQYNSPLHF. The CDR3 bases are TGCAGTGCTAGAGAACAGTATAATTCACCCCTCCACTTT.

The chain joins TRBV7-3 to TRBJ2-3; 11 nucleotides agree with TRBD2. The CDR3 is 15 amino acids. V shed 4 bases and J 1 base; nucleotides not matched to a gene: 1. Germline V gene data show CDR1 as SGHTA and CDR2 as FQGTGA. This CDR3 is CASSSGLAGTDTQYF. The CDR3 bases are TGTGCCAGCAGCTCGGGACTAGCGGGCACAGATACGCAGTATTTT. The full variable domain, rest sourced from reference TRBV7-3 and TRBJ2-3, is GAGVSQTPSNKVTEKGKYVELRCDPISGHTALYWYRQSLGQGPEFLIYFQGTGAADDSGLPNDRFFAVRPEGSVSTLKIQRTERGDSAVYLCASSSGLAGTDTQYFGPGTRLTVL.

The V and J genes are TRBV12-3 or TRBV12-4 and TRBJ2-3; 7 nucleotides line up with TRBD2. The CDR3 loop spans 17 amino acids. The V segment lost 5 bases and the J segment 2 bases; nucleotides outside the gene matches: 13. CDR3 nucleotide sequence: TGTGCCAGCAGTCCACCAACCCTGAGCGGGATCACAGATACGCAGTATTTT. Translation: CASSPPTLSGITDTQYF.

In DNA, the CDR3 is TGTGCCAGCAGCCGAACCTCCGCAGGCAGAGGAGAGACCCAGTACTTC. This sequence encodes CASSRTSAGRGETQYF. V and J are TRBV11-2 and TRBJ2-5; no definite D call. V shed 5 bases and J shed 4 bases, with 20 bases lying between them. Germline assignment: CDR1 SGHAT and CDR2 FQNNGV. CDR3 length: 16 residues.

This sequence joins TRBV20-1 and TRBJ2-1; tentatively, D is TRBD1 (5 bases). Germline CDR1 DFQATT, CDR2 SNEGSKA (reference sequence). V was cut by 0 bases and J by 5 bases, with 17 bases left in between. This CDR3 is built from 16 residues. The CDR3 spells CSARDGASWNHNEQFF. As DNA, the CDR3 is TGCAGTGCTAGAGATGGGGCTTCCTGGAACCACAATGAGCAGTTCTTC.

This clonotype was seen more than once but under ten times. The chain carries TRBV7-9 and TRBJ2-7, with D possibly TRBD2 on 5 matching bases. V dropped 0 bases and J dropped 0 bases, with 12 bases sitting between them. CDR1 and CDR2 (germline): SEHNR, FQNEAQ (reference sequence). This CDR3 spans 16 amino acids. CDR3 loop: CASSLAQTGSSYEQYF. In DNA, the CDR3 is TGTGCCAGCAGCTTAGCGCAGACGGGGAGCTCCTACGAGCAGTACTTC.

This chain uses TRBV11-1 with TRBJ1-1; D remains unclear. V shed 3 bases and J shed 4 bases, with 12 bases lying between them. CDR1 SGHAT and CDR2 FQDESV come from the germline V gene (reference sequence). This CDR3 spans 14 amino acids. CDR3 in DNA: TGTGCCAGCAGCTTTAGCGGTTTGGGCACTGAAGCTTTCTTT. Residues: CASSFSGLGTEAFF.

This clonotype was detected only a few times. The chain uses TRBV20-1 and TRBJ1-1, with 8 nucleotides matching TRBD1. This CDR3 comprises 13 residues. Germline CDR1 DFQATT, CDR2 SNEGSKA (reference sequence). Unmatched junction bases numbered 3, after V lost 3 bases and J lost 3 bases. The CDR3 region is CSARTGVDTEAFF. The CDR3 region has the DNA TGCAGTGCTAGGACAGGGGTGGACACTGAAGCTTTCTTT.

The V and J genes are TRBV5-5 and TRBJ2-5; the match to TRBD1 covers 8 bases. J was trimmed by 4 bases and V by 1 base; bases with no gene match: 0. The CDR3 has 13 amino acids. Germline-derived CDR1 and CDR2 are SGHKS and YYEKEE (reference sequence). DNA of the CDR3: TGTGCCAGCAGCTTGACAGGGGGAGAGACCCAGTACTTC. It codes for CASSLTGGETQYF.

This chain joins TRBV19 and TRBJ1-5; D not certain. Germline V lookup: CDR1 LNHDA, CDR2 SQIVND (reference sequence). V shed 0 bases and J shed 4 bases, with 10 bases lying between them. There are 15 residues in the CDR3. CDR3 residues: CASSIELSRNQPQHF. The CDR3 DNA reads TGTGCCAGTAGTATAGAATTGAGCAGGAATCAGCCCCAGCATTTT. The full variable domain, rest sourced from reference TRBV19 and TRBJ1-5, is DGGITQSPKYLFRKEGQNVTLSCEQNLNHDAMYWYRQDPGQGLRLIYYSQIVNDFQKGDIAEGYSVSREKKESFPLTVTSAQKNPTAFYLCASSIELSRNQPQHFGDGTRLSIL.

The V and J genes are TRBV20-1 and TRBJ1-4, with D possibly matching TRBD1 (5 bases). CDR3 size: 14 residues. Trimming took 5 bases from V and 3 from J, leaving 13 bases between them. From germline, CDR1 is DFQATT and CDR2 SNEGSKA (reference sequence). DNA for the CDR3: TGCAGTGCTCCTGATGGGGGTTCTAATGAAAAACTGTTTTTT. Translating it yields CSAPDGGSNEKLFF.

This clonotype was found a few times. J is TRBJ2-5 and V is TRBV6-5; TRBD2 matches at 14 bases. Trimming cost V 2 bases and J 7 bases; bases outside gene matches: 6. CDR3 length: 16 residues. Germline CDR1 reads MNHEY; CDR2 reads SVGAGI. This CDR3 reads CASSYPGLAGGRTQYF. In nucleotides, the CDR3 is TGTGCCAGCAGTTACCCCGGACTAGCGGGGGGTCGGACCCAGTACTTC.

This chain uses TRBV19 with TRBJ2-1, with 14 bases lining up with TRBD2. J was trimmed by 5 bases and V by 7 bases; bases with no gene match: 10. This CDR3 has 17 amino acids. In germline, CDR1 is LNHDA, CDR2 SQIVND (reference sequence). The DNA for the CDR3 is TGTGCCAGTACCGACGAACCGGGACTAGCGGGGGACAATGAGCAGTTCTTC. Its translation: CASTDEPGLAGDNEQFF.

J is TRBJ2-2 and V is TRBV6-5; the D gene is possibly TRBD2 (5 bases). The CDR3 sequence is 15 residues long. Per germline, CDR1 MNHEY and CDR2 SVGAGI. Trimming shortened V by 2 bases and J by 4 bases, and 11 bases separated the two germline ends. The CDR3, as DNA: TGTGCCAGCAGTTACCGGGTCCTAGCCACCGGGGAGCTGTTTTTT. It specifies CASSYRVLATGELFF.